Listed below are T cell receptor beta chains from one sample, sequenced in a study of cytomegalovirus exposure and HLA in healthy donors. Clones were sequenced by immunoSEQ multiplex PCR, and TCRdb holds only the in-frame ones, with some missing. The data contain 200,000 to 250,000 clones, more than 60% of them singletons. Specimen: PBMCs. These receptors all come from a woman in her fifties or sixties in good health and CMV-seropositive. Both conserved end residues are part of each CDR3. A D gene is named only where the DNA matches it firmly. A clone size is listed for some rows: how often the clone was seen (once, few, many), or a class if it is expanded.

>TRBD1|few|TRBJ2-7|TRBV18
TGTGCCAGCTCACCTTTGACAGGGGGCGGCCACGAGCAGTACTTC
CASSPLTGGGHEQYF
>.|.|TRBJ2-6|TRBV19
TGTGCCAGTAGTCATGTTCGAGATGGGGCCAACGTCCTGACTTTC
CASSHVRDGANVLTF
>TRBD1|.|TRBJ1-1|TRBV6-5
TGTGCCAGCAGAAAAACAGGGGCCCCCCCTGAAGCTTTCTTT
CASRKTGAPPEAFF
>.|.|TRBJ2-2|TRBV7-9
TGTGCCAGCAGCATAGGACGGGGTCGCGAGGAGCTGTTTTTT
CASSIGRGREELFF
>TRBD2|.|TRBJ2-3|TRBV4-3
TGCGCCAGCAGCCAGGAGCTAGCGGGGAAGACAGATACGCAGTATTTT
CASSQELAGKTDTQYF
>TRBD1|.|TRBJ2-1|TRBV5-4
TGTGCCAGCAGCTTGCCAACCGGGACAGGGGGTGGTGAGCAGTTCTTC
CASSLPTGTGGGEQFF
>.|.|TRBJ2-6|TRBV15
TGTGCCACCAGCAGAGATCTCTCTGGGGCCAACGTCCTGACTTTC
CATSRDLSGANVLTF
>.|.|TRBJ2-3|TRBV14
TGTGCCAGCAGCCAAGGTCGGGGACTTCGGGAGACAGATACGCAGTATTTT
CASSQGRGLRETDTQYF
>.|once|TRBJ2-5|TRBV7-3
TGTGCCAGCAGCCGAGGGACACAAGAGACCCAGTACTTC
CASSRGTQETQYF
>TRBD1|.|TRBJ2-5|TRBV7-2
TGTGCCAGCAGCACCCTGCAGGGGGCCCTGCAAGAGACCCAGTACTTC
CASSTLQGALQETQYF
>TRBD2|.|TRBJ2-5|TRBV10-1
TGCGCCAGCCTCAGACTCGGCCTCGCAGGCGGGGGGACCCAGTACTTC
CASLRLGLAGGGTQYF
>TRBD2|few|TRBJ2-3|TRBV5-1
TGCGCCAGCAGCTTGGAACTAGCGGATAACACAGATACGCAGTATTTT
CASSLELADNTDTQYF
>TRBD1|once|TRBJ2-7|TRBV9
TGTGCCAGCAGCGTAGGACGGGACAGGGGGATGAGGGAGCAGTACTTC
CASSVGRDRGMREQYF
>.|.|TRBJ2-6|TRBV10-2
TGCGCCAGCAAAAGTACAAGTGGGGCCAACGTCCTGACTTTC
CASKSTSGANVLTF
>TRBD1|.|TRBJ1-5|TRBV6-6
TGTGCCAGCAGTCACGGACAGGGCTCCAATCAGCCCCAGCATTTT
CASSHGQGSNQPQHF
>TRBD1|few|TRBJ1-2|TRBV29-1
TGCAGCGTTGAAGTAGAACAGGGGAGTTTCTATGGCTACACCTTC
CSVEVEQGSFYGYTF
>.|.|TRBJ1-5|TRBV11-2
TGTGCCAGCAGCTTAGACGTCGGGCCCCAGCATTTT
CASSLDVGPQHF